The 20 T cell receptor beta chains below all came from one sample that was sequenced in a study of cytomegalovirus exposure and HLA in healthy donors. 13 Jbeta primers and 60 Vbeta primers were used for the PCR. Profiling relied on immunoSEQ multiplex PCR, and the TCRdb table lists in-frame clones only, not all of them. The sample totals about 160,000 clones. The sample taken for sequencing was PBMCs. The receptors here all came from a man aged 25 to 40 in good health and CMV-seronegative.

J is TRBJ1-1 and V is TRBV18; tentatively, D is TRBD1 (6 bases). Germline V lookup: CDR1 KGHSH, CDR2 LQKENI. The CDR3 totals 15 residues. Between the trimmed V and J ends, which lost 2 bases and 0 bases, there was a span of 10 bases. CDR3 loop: CASSPEWGLNTEAFF. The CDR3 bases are TGTGCCAGCTCACCAGAATGGGGGCTGAACACTGAAGCTTTCTTT. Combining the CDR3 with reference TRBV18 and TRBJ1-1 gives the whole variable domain NAGVMQNPRHLVRRRGQEARLRCSPMKGHSHVYWYRQLPEEGLKFMVYLQKENIIDESGMPKERFSAEFPKEGPSILRIQQVVRGDSAAYFCASSPEWGLNTEAFFGQGTRLTVV.

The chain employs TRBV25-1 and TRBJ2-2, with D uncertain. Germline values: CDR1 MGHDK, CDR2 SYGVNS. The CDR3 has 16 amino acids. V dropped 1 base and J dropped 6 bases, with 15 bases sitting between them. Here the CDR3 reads CASSELARSLPGELFF. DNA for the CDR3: TGTGCCAGCAGTGAATTGGCTAGGTCCCTCCCCGGGGAGCTGTTTTTT.

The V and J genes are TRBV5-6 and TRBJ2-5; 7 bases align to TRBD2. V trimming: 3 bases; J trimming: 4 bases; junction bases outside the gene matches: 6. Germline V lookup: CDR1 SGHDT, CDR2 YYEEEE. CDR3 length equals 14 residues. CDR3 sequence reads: CASSSRGGAETQYF. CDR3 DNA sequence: TGTGCCAGCAGCTCCCGGGGAGGGGCAGAGACCCAGTACTTC.

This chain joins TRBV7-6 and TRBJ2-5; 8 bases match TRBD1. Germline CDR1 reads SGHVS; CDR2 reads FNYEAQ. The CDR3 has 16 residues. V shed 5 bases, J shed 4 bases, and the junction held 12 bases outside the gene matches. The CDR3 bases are TGTGCCAGCAGCACCCGATCAGGGGGCGTAGGAGAGACCCAGTACTTC. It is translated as CASSTRSGGVGETQYF.

CDR3 residues: CASSPRTGNPYEQYF. The CDR3 DNA reads as TGTGCCAGCAGCCCCAGGACAGGGAACCCCTACGAGCAGTACTTC. The chain joins TRBV7-9 to TRBJ2-7; TRBD1 agrees at 8 bases. The CDR3 is 15 amino acids. Looked up from germline, CDR1 is SEHNR and CDR2 is FQNEAQ (reference sequence). The V gene end was trimmed by 5 bases and the J gene end by 2 bases; junction bases not matched to a gene: 8. Using reference TRBV7-9 and TRBJ2-7 for the parts outside the CDR3, the full variable domain is DTGVSQNPRHKITKRGQNVTFRCDPISEHNRLYWYRQTLGQGPEFLTYFQNEAQLEKSRLLSDRFSAERPKGSFSTLEIQRTEQGDSAMYLCASSPRTGNPYEQYFGPGTRLTVT.

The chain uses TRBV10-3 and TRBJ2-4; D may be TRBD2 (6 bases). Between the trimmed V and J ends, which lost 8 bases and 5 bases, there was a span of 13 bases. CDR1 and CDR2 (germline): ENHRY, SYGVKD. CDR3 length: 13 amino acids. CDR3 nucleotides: TGTGCCATCGGGCGCCCGGGGGAAAACATTCAGTACTTC. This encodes CAIGRPGENIQYF.

CDR3 DNA: TGCGCCAGCAGCTGGACAGGGGTTGCGGTCGAGCAGTACTTC. Encoded protein: CASSWTGVAVEQYF. The V call is TRBV5-1, the J call TRBJ2-7; 9 nucleotides align to TRBD1. The CDR3 has 14 residues. V shed 3 bases and J 6 bases; nucleotides not matched to a gene: 7. CDR1 and CDR2 from the germline V gene are SGHRS and YFSETQ.

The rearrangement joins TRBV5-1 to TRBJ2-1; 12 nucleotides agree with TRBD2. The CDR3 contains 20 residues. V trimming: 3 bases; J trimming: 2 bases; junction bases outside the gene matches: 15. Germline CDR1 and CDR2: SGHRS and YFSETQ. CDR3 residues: CASSSDSSGRALSPYNEQFF. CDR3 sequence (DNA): TGCGCCAGCAGCTCAGATTCTAGCGGGAGGGCCCTATCCCCCTACAATGAGCAGTTCTTC.

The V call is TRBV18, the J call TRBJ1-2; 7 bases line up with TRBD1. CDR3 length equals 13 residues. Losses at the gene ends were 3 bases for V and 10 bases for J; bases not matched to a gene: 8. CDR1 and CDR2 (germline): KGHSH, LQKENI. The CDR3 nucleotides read TGTGCCAGCTCACCCGATGGACAGGTTATCTACACCTTC. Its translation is CASSPDGQVIYTF.

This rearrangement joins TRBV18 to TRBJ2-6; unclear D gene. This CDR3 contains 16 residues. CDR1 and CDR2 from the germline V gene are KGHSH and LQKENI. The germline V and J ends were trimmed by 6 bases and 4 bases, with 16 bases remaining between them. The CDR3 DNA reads TGTGCCAGCTCGCCTTTAGAGTTATCGGGGGCCAACGTCCTGACTTTC. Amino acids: CASSPLELSGANVLTF.

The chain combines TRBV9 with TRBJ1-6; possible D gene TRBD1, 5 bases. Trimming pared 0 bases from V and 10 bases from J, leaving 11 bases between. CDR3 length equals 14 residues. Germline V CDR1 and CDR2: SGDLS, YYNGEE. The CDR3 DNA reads TGTGCCAGCAGCGTAGTTGCAGGGCACTCACCCCTCCACTTT. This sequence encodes CASSVVAGHSPLHF. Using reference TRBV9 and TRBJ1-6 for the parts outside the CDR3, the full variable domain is DSGVTQTPKHLITATGQRVTLRCSPRSGDLSVYWYQQSLDQGLQFLIQYYNGEERAKGNILERFSAQQFPDLHSELNLSSLELGDSALYFCASSVVAGHSPLHFGNGTRLTVT.

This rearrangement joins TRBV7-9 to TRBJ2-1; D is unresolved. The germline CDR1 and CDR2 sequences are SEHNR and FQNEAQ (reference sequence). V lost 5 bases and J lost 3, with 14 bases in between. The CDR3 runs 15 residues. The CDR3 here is CASSMASLDYNEQFF. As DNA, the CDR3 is TGTGCCAGCAGCATGGCGTCGCTAGACTACAATGAGCAGTTCTTC.

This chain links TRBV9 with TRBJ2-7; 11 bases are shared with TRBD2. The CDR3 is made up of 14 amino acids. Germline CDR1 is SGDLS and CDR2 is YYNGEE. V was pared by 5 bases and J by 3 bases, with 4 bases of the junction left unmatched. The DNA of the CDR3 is TGTGCCAGCAGTGAGACTAGCGGGATCTACGAGCAGTACTTC. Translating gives CASSETSGIYEQYF.

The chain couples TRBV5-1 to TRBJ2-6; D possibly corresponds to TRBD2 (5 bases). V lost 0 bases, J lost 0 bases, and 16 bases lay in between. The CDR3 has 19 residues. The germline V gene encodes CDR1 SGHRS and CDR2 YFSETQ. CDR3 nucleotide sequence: TGCGCCAGCAGCTTGGATACGGGATTTGCAGGCTCTGGGGCCAACGTCCTGACTTTC. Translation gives CASSLDTGFAGSGANVLTF.

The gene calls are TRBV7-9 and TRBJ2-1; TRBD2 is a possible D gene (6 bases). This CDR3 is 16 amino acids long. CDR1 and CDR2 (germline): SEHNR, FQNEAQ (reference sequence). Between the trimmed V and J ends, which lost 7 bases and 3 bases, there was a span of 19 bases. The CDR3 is CASNLGAGTRYNEQFF. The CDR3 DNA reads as TGTGCCAGCAACCTCGGGGCCGGGACTCGCTACAATGAGCAGTTCTTC.

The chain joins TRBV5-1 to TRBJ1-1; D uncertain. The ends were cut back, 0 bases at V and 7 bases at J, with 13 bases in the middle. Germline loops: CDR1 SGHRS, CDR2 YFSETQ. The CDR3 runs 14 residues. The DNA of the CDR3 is TGCGCCAGCAGCTTGGTTGACTCCTCAGATGAAGCTTTCTTT. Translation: CASSLVDSSDEAFF.

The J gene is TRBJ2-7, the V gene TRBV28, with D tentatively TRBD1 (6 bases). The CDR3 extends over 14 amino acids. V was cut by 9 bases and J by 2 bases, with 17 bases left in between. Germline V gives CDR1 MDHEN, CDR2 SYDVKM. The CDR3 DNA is TGTGCCAGTCTTCTGACAGGTTATACCTACGAGCAGTACTTC. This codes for CASLLTGYTYEQYF.

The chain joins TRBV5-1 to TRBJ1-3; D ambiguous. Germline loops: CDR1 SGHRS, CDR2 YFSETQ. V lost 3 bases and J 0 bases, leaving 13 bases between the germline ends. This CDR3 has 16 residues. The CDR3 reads CASSSRTGSSGNTIYF. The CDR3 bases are TGCGCCAGCAGCTCGAGGACGGGAAGCTCTGGAAACACCATATATTTT.

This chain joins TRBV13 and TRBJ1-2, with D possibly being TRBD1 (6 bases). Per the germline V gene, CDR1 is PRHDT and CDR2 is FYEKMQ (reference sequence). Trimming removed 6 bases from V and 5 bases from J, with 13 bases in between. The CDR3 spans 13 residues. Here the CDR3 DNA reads TGTGCCAGCAGTTCTGGACAGTCATATGGCTACACCTTC. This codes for CASSSGQSYGYTF.

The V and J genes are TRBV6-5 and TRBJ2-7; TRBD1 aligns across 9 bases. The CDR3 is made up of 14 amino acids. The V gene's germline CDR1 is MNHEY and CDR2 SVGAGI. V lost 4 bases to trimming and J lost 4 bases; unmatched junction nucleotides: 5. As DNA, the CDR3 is TGTGCCAGCAGTTCCGGGACAGGGATGTACGAGCAGTACTTC. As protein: CASSSGTGMYEQYF.